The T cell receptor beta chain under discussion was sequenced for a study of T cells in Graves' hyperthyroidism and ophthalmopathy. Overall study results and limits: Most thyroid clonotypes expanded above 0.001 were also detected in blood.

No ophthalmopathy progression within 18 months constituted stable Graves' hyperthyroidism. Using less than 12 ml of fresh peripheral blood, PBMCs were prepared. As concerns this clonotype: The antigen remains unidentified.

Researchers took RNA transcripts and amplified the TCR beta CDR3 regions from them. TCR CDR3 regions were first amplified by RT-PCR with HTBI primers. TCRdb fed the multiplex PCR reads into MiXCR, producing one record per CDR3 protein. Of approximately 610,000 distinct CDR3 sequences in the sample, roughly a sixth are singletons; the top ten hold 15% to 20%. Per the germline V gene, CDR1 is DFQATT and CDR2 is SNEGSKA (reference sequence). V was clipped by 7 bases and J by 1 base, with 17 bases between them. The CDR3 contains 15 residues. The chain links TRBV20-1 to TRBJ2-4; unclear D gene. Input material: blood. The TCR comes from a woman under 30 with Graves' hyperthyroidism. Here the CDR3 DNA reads TGCAGTGTTGAAGAGGAACCTTCGGCCAAAAACATTCAGTACTTC. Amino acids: CSVEEEPSAKNIQYF.